This T cell receptor beta chain was captured by sequencing in a study of blood T cell repertoires in COVID-19. Study-wide background: Spain, Italy and the United States supplied samples that represented acute and convalescent COVID-19. PBMCs, B-cell-depleted T cells, or T cells were the source of the cDNA or gDNA that made up the material.

V shed 4 bases and J 8 bases; nucleotides not matched to a gene: 6. The CDR3 covers 14 residues. The germline CDR1 and CDR2 sequences are LNHDA and SQIVND (reference sequence). Original data processing: Reference gene primer amplification yielded estimated nucleated cell counts. Assay used: immunoSEQ multiplex PCR; TCRdb lists only in-frame clones, some missing. V, J and clone size reflect that table, while D and trimming were determined from the DNA. Found here are 450,000 to 500,000 clones, roughly 88% of them singletons; the top ten hold roughly 3.2%. V is TRBV19 and J is TRBJ1-4, with TRBD1 identical over 8 bases. The origin of this receptor is a human donor in a cohort sampled during active COVID-19. The material sequenced was peripheral blood. This CDR3 reads CASSSTGGGEKLFF. The CDR3 region has the DNA TGTGCCAGTAGTAGCACAGGGGGGGGAGAAAAACTGTTTTTT.